This T cell receptor (beta chain) was captured in a study of regulatory T cells in long-lasting Graves disease. Study-wide results and caveats: Relative to newly diagnosed Graves' patients, persistent ones had lower TCR diversity.

Construction of TCR beta libraries relied on iRepertoire HTBI primers and on Arm-PCR targeting CDR3 regions. One entry per CDR3 protein results from TCRdb running MiXCR on the multiplex PCR reads. Among 420,000 or so distinct CDR3 sequences listed, about 20% were seen once. This clonotype was picked up many times. Its antigen is not identified. As for time point: persistent/refractory GD, antithyroid drugs over 5 years with positive TRAb. Scientists built the TCR library using RNA that was extracted from PBMCs. The CDR3 length is 17 residues. Losses at the gene ends were 6 bases for V and 1 base for J; bases not matched to a gene: 10. Germline CDR1 is MNHNS and CDR2 is SASEGT.

This clonotype was obtained from a female donor with Graves disease. The chain uses TRBV6-1 and TRBJ1-5; 9 bases are a match to TRBD1. Sequenced material: peripheral blood mononuclear cells (PBMCs), taken when the disease was refractory, from a patient treated with antithyroid drugs. The CDR3 nucleotides are TGTGCCAGCAGCAACCCGGGACAGGGATTGAGCAATCAGCCCCAGCATTTT. This codes for CASSNPGQGLSNQPQHF.